Shown below are 12 T cell receptor beta chains from a single sample sequenced in a study of early T cells in non-severe SARS-CoV-2 infection. A single record per CDR3 protein comes from TCRdb applying MiXCR to the 5' RACE reads. This table holds tens of thousands of distinct CDR3 sequences, roughly 16% found once. Sequencing input: whole blood. The receptors derive from an adult who was a healthcare worker with PCR-confirmed SARS-CoV-2 infection or an uninfected control (not recorded which).

This clonotype was seen more than once but under ten times. The rearrangement uses TRBV19 and TRBJ2-7; 8 nucleotides align to TRBD1. The germline V gene has CDR1 LNHDA and CDR2 SQIVND (reference sequence). Trimming took 9 bases from V and 1 from J; bases not matched to a gene: 5. The CDR3 contains 13 residues. The CDR3 DNA reads TGTGCCAGCGGGACAGGCCTTTCCTACGAGCAGTACTTC. Translated, it gives CASGTGLSYEQYF.

A few counts support this clonotype. The chain joins TRBV20-1 to TRBJ2-1; D unclear. Germline values: CDR1 DFQATT, CDR2 SNEGSKA (reference sequence). Trimming took 0 bases from V and 0 from J, leaving 15 bases between them. The CDR3 length is 17 residues. Here the CDR3 reads CSARDHLRESSYNEQFF. DNA for the CDR3: TGCAGTGCTAGAGACCACTTGCGCGAAAGCTCCTACAATGAGCAGTTCTTC.

This rearrangement joins TRBV21-1 to TRBJ2-5; the table's D call TRBD2 went unverified against the DNA. TRBV21-1 is designated a pseudogene. This CDR3 region has 14 residues. CDR3 residues: CASSNTRLGETQYF. CDR3 coding DNA: TGTGCCAGCAGCAATACTAGATTGGGGGAGACCCAGTACTTC.

This clonotype was recorded at least ten times. The V and J genes are TRBV20-1 and TRBJ2-1; TRBD1 matches at 11 bases. CDR1 and CDR2 (germline): DFQATT, SNEGSKA (reference sequence). This CDR3 is 11 amino acids long. CDR3 sequence: CSGQGANEQFF. The CDR3 bases are TGCAGCGGACAGGGGGCGAATGAGCAGTTCTTC.

J is TRBJ2-1 and V is TRBV3-1; 10 positions match TRBD1. The ends lost 1 base at V and 8 bases at J; junction bases unmatched: 2. Germline values: CDR1 LGHDT, CDR2 YNNKEL (reference sequence). The CDR3 runs to 14 residues. The CDR3 sequence is CASSQVGQGYEQFF. CDR3 DNA: TGTGCCAGCAGCCAAGTGGGACAGGGGTATGAGCAGTTCTTC.

This clonotype was seen more than once but under ten times. This chain connects TRBV20-1 to TRBJ1-5, with D unresolved. V lost 1 base and J 3 bases, leaving 13 bases between the germline ends. Germline loops: CDR1 DFQATT, CDR2 SNEGSKA (reference sequence). The CDR3 extends over 15 amino acids. The CDR3 spells CSARGTTLFNQPQHF. The CDR3, as DNA: TGCAGTGCTAGAGGCACCACCCTCTTCAATCAGCCCCAGCATTTT.

A few counts support this clonotype. The chain joins TRBV10-3 to TRBJ2-3; the D gene is possibly TRBD2 (5 bases). Germline V gene data show CDR1 as ENHRY and CDR2 as SYGVKD. This CDR3 has 15 residues. V shed 0 bases and J shed 2 bases, with 9 bases lying between them. The DNA of the CDR3 is TGTGCCATCAGTGAGTCGCCACGGGACACAGATACGCAGTATTTT. As protein: CAISESPRDTDTQYF.

This clonotype has a handful of counts. The genes are TRBV6-2 or TRBV6-3 and TRBJ2-7, with D perhaps given as TRBD1 or TRBD2 (5 bases each). Germline V lookup: CDR1 MNHEY, CDR2 SVGEGT. The CDR3 contains 15 residues. The V gene lost 4 bases and the J gene lost 2 bases, with 15 bases spanning the gap. CDR3 in DNA: TGTGCCAGCAGTTCTGGGGGAGTAAAAACCTACGAGCAGTACTTC. This gives the protein CASSSGGVKTYEQYF.

V usage is TRBV7-2 and J usage is TRBJ1-1, with no clear D. Trimming removed 2 bases from V and 0 bases from J, with 7 bases in between. Germline-derived CDR1 and CDR2 are SGHTA and FQGNSA. This CDR3 region has 14 residues. CDR3 DNA: TGTGCCAGCAGCTTACTCCAAATGAACACTGAAGCTTTCTTT. Its translation is CASSLLQMNTEAFF.

The V gene is TRBV28, the J gene TRBJ1-4, with unresolved D. V was pared by 7 bases and J by 4 bases, with 7 bases between. There are 12 residues in the CDR3. Per germline, CDR1 MDHEN and CDR2 SYDVKM. The CDR3 DNA sequence: TGTGCCAGCAATCGAGATAATGAAAAACTGTTTTTT. Its translation: CASNRDNEKLFF. Based on the CDR3 plus reference TRBV28 and TRBJ1-4, the full variable domain is DVKVTQSSRYLVKRTGEKVFLECVQDMDHENMFWYRQDPGLGLRLIYFSYDVKMKEKGDIPEGYSVSREKKERFSLILESASTNQTSMYLCASNRDNEKLFFGSGTQLSVL.

J is TRBJ1-2 and V is TRBV5-6; D might be TRBD1 (6 bases). This CDR3 region has 14 residues. Germline V CDR1 and CDR2: SGHDT, YYEEEE. The V gene lost 4 bases and the J gene lost 4 bases, with 14 bases spanning the gap. CDR3 residues: CASSRTGPRYGYTF. CDR3 sequence (DNA): TGTGCCAGCAGCAGAACAGGGCCCCGCTATGGCTACACCTTC.

The DNA of the CDR3 is TGTGCCAGCAGTGTCCGTGGGGGGGCCGAGGAGACCCAGTACTTC. Translated, it gives CASSVRGGAEETQYF. The rearrangement joins TRBV12-3 or TRBV12-4 to TRBJ2-5; tentatively, D is TRBD2 (7 bases). The V gene lost 5 bases and the J gene lost 5 bases, with 18 bases spanning the gap. The CDR3 runs 15 residues.